The clone carrying this T cell receptor beta chain was counted at least ten times. Its antigen remains unidentified. CDR1 and CDR2 (germline): SGHTA, FQGNSA. With 5 bases removed from V and 2 bases from J, the gap between germline ends came to 18 bases. CDR3 length: 16 amino acids. This sample is part of a study of T cell repertoires in cytomegalovirus infection. The overall study: CMV infection together with matching HLA type was indicated by public TCR beta signatures. Findings and caveats of the study: Carriers of CMV plus the relevant HLA were identified by cumulative public TCR beta family frequency. HLA-C-restricted, CMV-specific TCR beta clonotypes were dominant ex vivo.

TCRdb redid the calling of the reads with MiXCR, one entry per CDR3 protein. The data show 150,000 to 200,000 distinct CDR3 sequences, roughly a fifth seen once. The specimen was PBMCs. The source of this sequence is a human donor in good health (CMV status not recorded). Some clones in this sample may be carry-over from other donors' samples. The gene calls are TRBV7-2 and TRBJ1-1; tentative D call: TRBD1 (5 bases). The CDR3 is CASSLLGQGLNTEAFF. CDR3 DNA: TGTGCCAGCAGCCTCCTCGGACAAGGCTTAAACACTGAAGCTTTCTTT.